This TCR beta chain was retrieved from a study of OX40 agonist ivuxolimab in advanced cancers. A word on this clone: The same CDR3 can be traced to other DNA sequences in this sample.

The CDR3 sequence is 15 residues long. With V trimmed by 4 bases and J by 0 bases, 2 bases remained unmatched. Germline loops: CDR1 SNHLY, CDR2 FYNNEI. Sequencing used immunoSEQ multiplex PCR; TCRdb keeps in-frame clones, though not all of them. The sample includes approximately 69,000 clones, roughly 84% seen only once; the top ten take about 7.4%. This sample comprised CD4+ or CD8+ T cells sorted from blood, obtained in a trial of the OX40 agonist ivuxolimab. The clonotype comes from an adult with an advanced solid tumor such as melanoma, head and neck, liver or kidney cancer. This rearrangement joins TRBV2 to TRBJ2-3, with 9 bases matching TRBD1. Written as DNA, the CDR3 is TGTGCCAGCAGTGGGGGACAGGGTAGCACAGATACGCAGTATTTT. It encodes CASSGGQGSTDTQYF.